The 28 T cell receptor beta chains in this list originate from one sample, sequenced in a study of technical replicates of blood from several donors. Sequencing used immunoSEQ multiplex PCR; TCRdb keeps in-frame clones, though not all of them. The sample has roughly 70,000 clones, roughly 92% seen once. Sequencing input: PBMCs. These receptors came from a human donor in good health. Some clones in this sample may be carry-over from other donors' samples.

The V and J genes are TRBV14 and TRBJ1-2; maybe TRBD1 (6 bases). Germline V gives CDR1 SGHDN, CDR2 FVKESK. Between the trimmed V and J ends, which lost 5 bases and 4 bases, there was a span of 14 bases. The CDR3 is 14 amino acids. DNA of the CDR3: TGTGCCAGCAGCTCGATTACAGGGAGCTATGGCTACACCTTC. This translates into CASSSITGSYGYTF.

CDR3 protein: CASSPSQRWLGEAFF. The CDR3 DNA reads TGTGCCAGCAGCCCTAGTCAGAGGTGGCTGGGTGAAGCTTTCTTT. V usage is TRBV5-5 and J usage is TRBJ1-1; D not certain. This CDR3 has 15 amino acids. Germline assignment: CDR1 SGHKS and CDR2 YYEKEE (reference sequence). V gave up 4 bases and J gave up 7 bases, with 20 bases separating them.

The CDR3 bases are TGCGCCAGCAGCCAAGATCGAATGAGAGGTGAGCAGTTCTTC. It encodes CASSQDRMRGEQFF. The genes are TRBV4-3 and TRBJ2-1; D ambiguous. The germline V and J ends were trimmed by 0 bases and 9 bases, with 12 bases remaining between them. CDR1 and CDR2 (germline): LGHNA, YSLEER. The CDR3 is 14 amino acids.

The chain recombines TRBV2 with TRBJ2-5; D is uncertain. Germline CDR1 is SNHLY and CDR2 is FYNNEI. V lost 8 bases and J lost 0, with 4 bases in between. This CDR3 comprises 11 residues. Written as DNA, the CDR3 is TGTGCCAGCCAGTACCAAGAGACCCAGTACTTC. Translated: CASQYQETQYF.

DNA for the CDR3: TGTGCCAGCAGGGGACTAGCCCCCTACAATGAGCAGTTCTTC. Protein sequence: CASRGLAPYNEQFF. The chain links TRBV27 to TRBJ2-1; 9 nucleotides line up with TRBD2. CDR1 is MNHEY and CDR2 is SMNVEV in the germline V gene (reference sequence). CDR3 length: 14 residues. Germline trimming cut 6 bases from V and 2 bases from J; bases unmatched to any gene: 2.

V usage is TRBV6-6 and J usage is TRBJ2-7; 8 nucleotides line up with TRBD2. The V gene's germline CDR1 is MNHNY and CDR2 SVGAGI (reference sequence). This CDR3 contains 14 residues. Trimming at V came to 6 bases and at J to 5 bases, leaving 9 bases not matched to a gene. CDR3 sequence: CASSTGGGSNEQYF. The CDR3 bases are TGTGCCAGCAGCACTGGCGGGGGGTCTAACGAGCAGTACTTC.

The rearrangement uses TRBV5-1 and TRBJ2-2; 7 bases fit TRBD2. The length of the CDR3 is 15 residues. CDR1 is SGHRS and CDR2 is YFSETQ in the germline V gene. After removal of 1 base from V and 0 bases from J, the junction contained 0 bases not matched to a gene. This chain's CDR3 is CASSLTSANTGELFF. The CDR3 DNA reads as TGCGCCAGCAGCTTGACTAGCGCGAACACCGGGGAGCTGTTTTTT.

The rearrangement links TRBV7-2 to TRBJ2-7, with 10 bases lining up with TRBD1. V was pared by 4 bases and J by 1 base, with 1 base of the junction left unmatched. The CDR3 length is 14 residues. Germline V gene data show CDR1 as SGHTA and CDR2 as FQGNSA. For the CDR3, the DNA is TGTGCCAGCAGCTCGGACAGGGGGTCCTACGAGCAGTACTTC. Protein: CASSSDRGSYEQYF. The whole variable domain, remainder taken from reference TRBV7-2 and TRBJ2-7, is GAGVSQSPSNKVTEKGKDVELRCDPISGHTALYWYRQSLGQGLEFLIYFQGNSAPDKSGLPSDRFSAERTGGSVSTLTIQRTQQEDSAVYLCASSSDRGSYEQYFGPGTRLTVT.

The chain combines TRBV27 with TRBJ1-5; TRBD1 matches 8 bases. Germline V gene data show CDR1 as MNHEY and CDR2 as SMNVEV (reference sequence). V dropped 3 bases and J dropped 2; count of bases not matched to a gene: 9. There are 17 residues in the CDR3. The CDR3 loop reads CASSFGFTGQGNQPQHF. CDR3 bases: TGTGCCAGCAGTTTCGGATTCACGGGACAGGGCAATCAGCCCCAGCATTTT.

The chain recombines TRBV7-3 with TRBJ2-5, with 8 nucleotides matching TRBD1. V lost 4 bases to trimming and J lost 5 bases; unmatched junction nucleotides: 6. CDR3 length: 14 amino acids. Germline V CDR1 and CDR2: SGHTA, FQGTGA. The CDR3 spells CASSSTGGRETQYF. The CDR3 region has the DNA TGTGCCAGCAGCTCCACAGGGGGGAGGGAGACCCAGTACTTC.

The chain recombines TRBV5-4 with TRBJ2-6; perhaps TRBD1 as D (6 bases). The CDR3 spans 15 residues. Trimming removed 6 bases at V and 2 bases at J, with 12 bases between. Germline-derived CDR1 and CDR2 are SGHNT and YYREEE (reference sequence). For the CDR3, the DNA is TGTGCCAGCAAGGCAGGGGTAACTGGGGCCAACGTCCTGACTTTC. This sequence encodes CASKAGVTGANVLTF.

The genes are TRBV6-4 and TRBJ2-3; TRBD2 aligns across 8 bases. This CDR3 spans 15 amino acids. Looked up from germline, CDR1 is MRHNA and CDR2 is SNTAGT. The V gene end was trimmed by 5 bases and the J gene end by 2 bases; junction bases not matched to a gene: 6. The CDR3 reads CASSPAGDNTDTQYF. The DNA for the CDR3 is TGTGCCAGCAGTCCAGCGGGGGATAACACAGATACGCAGTATTTT.

The genes are TRBV5-1 and TRBJ1-1, with D perhaps TRBD1 (6 bases). CDR3 length: 18 amino acids. CDR1 is SGHRS and CDR2 is YFSETQ in the germline V gene. Trimming took off 0 bases at V and 4 bases at J, with 22 bases between the two ends. The CDR3 is CASSLARGRGGSATEAFF. CDR3 nucleotides: TGCGCCAGCAGCTTGGCCCGGGGGCGCGGGGGGTCGGCCACTGAAGCTTTCTTT. The complete variable domain, with remaining parts taken from reference TRBV5-1 and TRBJ1-1, reads KAGVTQTPRYLIKTRGQQVTLSCSPISGHRSVSWYQQTPGQGLQFLFEYFSETQRNKGNFPGRFSGRQFSNSRSEMNVSTLELGDSALYLCASSLARGRGGSATEAFFGQGTRLTVV.

This clone was seen once. The chain uses TRBV1 and TRBJ2-5; no DNA check was done on the table's D call, TRBD2. TRBV1 constitutes a pseudogene. This CDR3 spans 17 amino acids. This CDR3 is CTSSPLLSGLAMKTQYF. CDR3 DNA: TGCACCAGCAGCCCCTTACTTTCGGGACTAGCGATGAAGACCCAGTACTTC.

This sequence joins TRBV13 and TRBJ2-5, with a possible D match to TRBD1 (6 bases). This CDR3 is built from 15 residues. Trimming took off 5 bases at V and 5 bases at J, with 18 bases between the two ends. CDR1 and CDR2 from the germline V gene are PRHDT and FYEKMQ (reference sequence). CDR3 nucleotide sequence: TGTGCCAGCAGCACCGAAGGCAGGGGCGGCGAGACCCAGTACTTC. As protein: CASSTEGRGGETQYF.

The genes are TRBV6-5 and TRBJ2-5, with D tentatively TRBD1 (5 bases). Trimming left V 8 bases short and J 9 bases short, with 16 bases between. This CDR3 contains 12 residues. Per germline, CDR1 MNHEY and CDR2 SVGAGI. DNA for the CDR3: TGTGCCAGCTGGAATCCTCAGGGCCCCCAGTACTTC. Translated: CASWNPQGPQYF.

The DNA of the CDR3 is TGTGCCAGCAGCGCGGGACTAGCGGGGGGGCGCCCTACGCAGTATTTT. Its protein is CASSAGLAGGRPTQYF. V is TRBV7-2 and J is TRBJ2-3; 16 positions match TRBD2. In germline, CDR1 is SGHTA, CDR2 FQGNSA. Losses at the gene ends were 5 bases for V and 8 bases for J; bases not matched to a gene: 7. There are 16 residues in the CDR3.

This chain's CDR3 is CASSLSARESYEQYF. The CDR3 DNA reads as TGCGCCAGCAGCTTGTCCGCCCGGGAGAGTTACGAGCAGTACTTC. The V call is TRBV5-1, the J call TRBJ2-7; maybe TRBD2 (6 bases). CDR3 size: 15 residues. The V end lost 1 base, the J end lost 4 bases, and 15 bases lay between the germline ends. CDR1 is SGHRS and CDR2 is YFSETQ in the germline V gene.

The rearrangement links TRBV30 to TRBJ1-2; D is possibly TRBD1 (5 bases). CDR1 and CDR2 from the germline V gene are GTSNPN and SVGIG (reference sequence). The CDR3 spans 12 residues. V was shortened by 5 bases and J by 2 bases, with 9 bases between the two germline ends. The CDR3 here is CAWGAANYGYTF. CDR3 DNA: TGTGCCTGGGGGGCAGCCAACTATGGCTACACCTTC.

The chain recombines TRBV7-3 with TRBJ1-1, with D maybe TRBD1 (5 bases). The length of the CDR3 is 12 residues. Germline V gene data show CDR1 as SGHTA and CDR2 as FQGTGA. Trimming removed 6 bases from V and 3 bases from J, with 8 bases in between. The CDR3 nucleotides read TGTGCCAGCAGTCAGGGTTACACTGAAGCTTTCTTT. It specifies CASSQGYTEAFF. The whole variable domain, remainder taken from reference TRBV7-3 and TRBJ1-1, is GAGVSQTPSNKVTEKGKYVELRCDPISGHTALYWYRQSLGQGPEFLIYFQGTGAADDSGLPNDRFFAVRPEGSVSTLKIQRTERGDSAVYLCASSQGYTEAFFGQGTRLTVV.

The chain links TRBV7-6 to TRBJ2-3; possible D gene TRBD2, 5 bases. Germline assignment: CDR1 SGHVS and CDR2 FNYEAQ. This CDR3 contains 15 residues. V lost 6 bases, J lost 0 bases, and 13 bases lay in between. Written as DNA, the CDR3 is TGTGCCAGCAGGCTATTCCCGGGGAGCACAGATACGCAGTATTTT. It yields the protein CASRLFPGSTDTQYF.

This rearrangement joins TRBV5-1 to TRBJ2-1; D unresolved. CDR3 size: 13 residues. Deletions cut 0 bases from V and 10 bases from J, with 11 bases between. CDR1 and CDR2 (germline): SGHRS, YFSETQ. The CDR3 here is CASSLAASREQFF. The CDR3 coding sequence is TGCGCCAGCAGCTTGGCCGCCTCTAGGGAGCAGTTCTTC.

This clone came up a few times. The chain carries TRBV4-3 and TRBJ2-1; TRBD2 agrees at 7 bases. Germline CDR1 LGHNA, CDR2 YSLEER. The J segment lost 6 bases and the V segment lost 9 bases, leaving 8 bases of the junction unmatched. The CDR3 sequence is 13 residues long. CDR3 bases: TGCGCCAGTCAGCGGGGTCCCAGCAATGAGCAGTTCTTC. It codes for CASQRGPSNEQFF.

This clone was found once. V is TRBV10-3 and J is TRBJ1-1; TRBD1 agrees at 7 bases. V lost 6 bases to trimming and J lost 2 bases; unmatched junction nucleotides: 3. Germline CDR1 reads ENHRY; CDR2 reads SYGVKD. CDR3 length: 13 residues. In DNA form, the CDR3 reads TGTGCCATCAGCCAGGGGGTTAACACTGAAGCTTTCTTT. Translated: CAISQGVNTEAFF.

This sequence joins TRBV4-2 and TRBJ2-5; D might be TRBD2 (5 bases). The germline V gene has CDR1 LGHNA and CDR2 YNFKEQ. The CDR3 covers 13 residues. V was shortened by 4 bases and J by 5 bases, with 11 bases between the two germline ends. CDR3 nucleotides: TGTGCCAGCAGCCCGCTAGCTGCCGAGACCCAGTACTTC. Amino acid sequence: CASSPLAAETQYF.

This chain links TRBV4-2 with TRBJ2-7; 7 bases are shared with TRBD2. The trim removed 0 bases at V and 0 bases at J, leaving 8 bases unmatched. CDR3 length equals 17 residues. CDR1 is LGHNA, CDR2 YNFKEQ, per germline. CDR3 in DNA: TGTGCCAGCAGCCAAGATGGGGGAGGGAGTGGCTCCTACGAGCAGTACTTC. Translation gives CASSQDGGGSGSYEQYF.

The chain joins TRBV5-4 to TRBJ1-6; no firm D call. V dropped 0 bases and J dropped 5 bases, with 12 bases sitting between them. The germline gives CDR1 SGHNT, CDR2 YYREEE (reference sequence). This CDR3 is built from 16 residues. In DNA, the CDR3 is TGTGCCAGCAGCTTGGCCGCGACAACCAATAATTCACCCCTCCACTTT. Protein: CASSLAATTNNSPLHF.

The chain recombines TRBV2 with TRBJ1-1; D possibly corresponds to TRBD1 (6 bases). The CDR3 is 13 residues long. Trimming removed 6 bases from V and 3 bases from J, with 11 bases in between. Germline CDR1 SNHLY, CDR2 FYNNEI. CDR3 sequence: CASSQGRDTEAFF. DNA for the CDR3: TGTGCCAGCAGCCAGGGGCGCGACACTGAAGCTTTCTTT.